The rows below give T cell receptor beta chains drawn from one sample of a study of Ad26.COV2.S vaccination and SARS-CoV-2 variants. The protocol was immunoSEQ multiplex PCR, while the TCRdb copy is restricted to in-frame clones and leaves out a portion. The data hold about 420,000 clones, with 88% observed a single time. Sequences were derived from peripheral blood, sampled in a trial of Ad26.COV2.S vaccine versus placebo. These receptors all stem from a person between 18 and 65 years old who received the Ad26.COV2.S COVID-19 vaccine or a placebo. Each CDR3 is given with its conserved first and last residue. The D gene is left open where the match is weak. Clone size is stated in some rows and not others, as once, few, many or a class when expanded.

v_gene	abundance	d_gene	j_gene	CDR3aa	CDR3nt
TRBV3-1/TRBV3-2	NA	NA	TRBJ2-3	CASSHLQGDTDTQYF	TGTGCCAGCAGCCACCTACAGGGAGACACAGATACGCAGTATTTT
TRBV2	NA	NA	TRBJ1-1	CASTGGVNTEAFF	TGTGCCAGCACCGGGGGTGTGAACACTGAAGCTTTCTTT
TRBV7-9	NA	TRBD2	TRBJ2-3	CASSFRITGGQYF	TGTGCCAGCAGCTTCCGAATCACGGGGGGGCAGTATTTT
TRBV3-1/TRBV3-2	once	NA	TRBJ2-3	CASSQAITTDTQYF	TGTGCCAGCAGCCAAGCGATCACCACAGATACGCAGTATTTT
TRBV13	NA	NA	TRBJ2-7	CASSLDYGPKAYEQYF	TGCGCCAGCAGCTTAGATTACGGGCCGAAAGCCTACGAGCAGTACTTC
TRBV7-9	NA	NA	TRBJ1-5	CASSSTGVGNQPQHF	TGTGCCAGCAGCTCGACTGGGGTGGGCAATCAGCCCCAGCATTTT
TRBV28	NA	NA	TRBJ2-2	CASSPRPTSTGELFF	TGTGCCAGCAGTCCCAGACCGACGAGCACCGGGGAGCTGTTTTTT
TRBV5-8	NA	NA	TRBJ2-7	CASSLAVTVFEQYF	TGTGCCAGCAGCTTGGCCGTGACAGTTTTCGAGCAGTACTTC
TRBV12-3/TRBV12-4	NA	NA	TRBJ1-1	CASILQGNTEAFF	TGTGCCAGCATCCTACAGGGGAACACTGAAGCTTTCTTT
TRBV5-6	once	NA	TRBJ1-1	CASSHHRVRNTEAFF	TGTGCCAGCAGCCACCACAGGGTTCGGAACACTGAAGCTTTCTTT
TRBV3-1/TRBV3-2	NA	NA	TRBJ2-5	CASRGQGLETQYF	TGTGCCAGCAGGGGGCAGGGGTTAGAGACCCAGTACTTC
TRBV7-2	once	NA	TRBJ1-2	CASSLAGGRNYGYTF	TGTGCCAGCAGCTTAGCAGGCGGGAGAAACTATGGCTACACCTTC
TRBV7-9	once	NA	TRBJ2-7	CASSFGPLGLYEQYF	TGTGCCAGCAGCTTTGGGCCCTTGGGGCTCTACGAGCAGTACTTC
TRBV10-3	NA	TRBD1	TRBJ2-7	CAISESGQGPYEQYF	TGTGCCATCAGTGAGTCGGGACAGGGACCCTACGAGCAGTACTTC
TRBV19	NA	TRBD1	TRBJ1-5	CASSIGSRGRGQPQHF	TGTGCCAGTAGTATAGGAAGCAGGGGGCGCGGTCAGCCCCAGCATTTT
TRBV27	NA	NA	TRBJ2-3	CASSRGTSTDTQYF	TGTGCCAGCAGCCGGGGAACTAGCACAGATACGCAGTATTTT
TRBV6-5	NA	NA	TRBJ2-7	CASLQGQSYEQYF	TGTGCCAGCTTACAGGGTCAGTCCTACGAGCAGTACTTC
TRBV5-4	NA	NA	TRBJ1-1	CASSLNRVGSPLAEAFF	TGTGCCAGCAGCTTGAACCGGGTGGGCAGCCCGTTGGCTGAAGCTTTCTTT
TRBV14	NA	NA	TRBJ2-7	CASSQGAGAGFYEQYF	TGTGCCAGCAGCCAAGGCGCGGGGGCCGGATTCTACGAGCAGTACTTC
TRBV30	NA	NA	TRBJ2-7	CAWSENEQYF	TGTGCCTGGAGTGAAAACGAGCAGTACTTC
TRBV5-1	NA	NA	TRBJ1-1	CASSLVGDTEAFF	TGCGCCAGCAGCTTGGTCGGAGACACTGAAGCTTTCTTT
TRBV30	NA	TRBD2	TRBJ2-5	CAWSIAGRETQYF	TGTGCCTGGAGTATAGCGGGGAGGGAGACCCAGTACTTC
TRBV4-3	NA	TRBD1	TRBJ1-4	CASSQDPGGRWGNEKLFF	TGCGCCAGCAGCCAAGATCCAGGGGGCCGTTGGGGGAATGAAAAACTGTTTTTT
TRBV28	once	TRBD1	TRBJ1-2	CASSWTGGPFGYTF	TGTGCCAGCAGTTGGACAGGGGGCCCGTTCGGCTACACCTTC
TRBV27	NA	TRBD1	TRBJ1-2	CARGGTGLPHGYTF	TGTGCCAGGGGAGGGACAGGACTACCCCATGGCTACACCTTC
TRBV3-1/TRBV3-2	NA	NA	TRBJ2-5	CASSQVREQETQYF	TGTGCCAGCAGCCAAGTCCGGGAACAAGAGACCCAGTACTTC
TRBV19	NA	NA	TRBJ1-4	CASSMIAWTGADEKLFF	TGTGCCAGTAGTATGATCGCTTGGACCGGGGCAGATGAAAAACTGTTTTTT
TRBV7-9	NA	NA	TRBJ2-2	CASSKRQSTGELFF	TGTGCCAGCAGCAAACGACAGAGTACCGGGGAGCTGTTTTTT
TRBV5-1	once	NA	TRBJ2-1	CASSFHNEQFF	TGCGCCAGCAGCTTCCACAATGAGCAGTTCTTC
TRBV15	NA	NA	TRBJ2-1	CATSREWTSNEQFF	TGTGCCACCAGCAGAGAGTGGACAAGCAATGAGCAGTTCTTC
TRBV6-6	NA	NA	TRBJ1-6	CASRAEGWGKNSPLHF	TGTGCCAGCAGGGCTGAAGGGTGGGGTAAAAATTCACCCCTCCACTTT
TRBV7-3	NA	TRBD2	TRBJ2-3	CASSSSGGLGDTQYF	TGTGCCAGCAGCTCTAGCGGGGGTCTCGGAGATACGCAGTATTTT
TRBV4-1	NA	NA	TRBJ2-6	CASSQQHTGFGANVLTF	TGCGCCAGCAGCCAACAACACACAGGGTTTGGGGCCAACGTCCTGACTTTC
TRBV7-2	NA	TRBD1	TRBJ1-5	CASSLDRGNQPQHF	TGTGCCAGCAGCTTGGACAGGGGTAATCAGCCCCAGCATTTT
TRBV11-2	NA	TRBD1	TRBJ1-2	CASRGRTGGLPPSGYTF	TGTGCCAGCAGGGGGAGGACAGGGGGCCTTCCCCCCTCAGGCTACACCTTC
TRBV4-3	once	NA	TRBJ1-2	CASSHQGLNYGYTF	TGCGCCAGCAGCCACCAGGGCCTGAACTATGGCTACACCTTC
TRBV13	NA	NA	TRBJ1-6	CASSLGQGPSSPLHF	TGTGCCAGCAGCTTAGGCCAGGGCCCCAGCTCACCCCTCCACTTT
TRBV11-3	NA	NA	TRBJ2-3	CASSLGHTTDTQYF	TGTGCCAGCAGCTTAGGGCACACCACAGATACGCAGTATTTT
TRBV28	once	NA	TRBJ2-3	CASSSPGVSTDTQYF	TGTGCCAGCAGTTCTCCGGGGGTATCCACAGATACGCAGTATTTT